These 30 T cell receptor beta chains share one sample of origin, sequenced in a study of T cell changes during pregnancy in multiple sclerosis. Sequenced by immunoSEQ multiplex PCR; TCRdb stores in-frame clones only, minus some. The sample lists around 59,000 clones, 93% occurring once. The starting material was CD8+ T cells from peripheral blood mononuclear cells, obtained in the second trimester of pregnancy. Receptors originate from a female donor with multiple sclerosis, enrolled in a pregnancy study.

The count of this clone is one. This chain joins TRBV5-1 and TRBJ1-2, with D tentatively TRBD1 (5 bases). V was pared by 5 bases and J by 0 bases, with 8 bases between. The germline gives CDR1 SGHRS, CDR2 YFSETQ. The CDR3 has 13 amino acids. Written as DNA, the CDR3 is TGCGCCAGCAGACAGGATGCTAACTATGGCTACACCTTC. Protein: CASRQDANYGYTF. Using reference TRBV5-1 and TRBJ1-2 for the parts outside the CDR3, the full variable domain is KAGVTQTPRYLIKTRGQQVTLSCSPISGHRSVSWYQQTPGQGLQFLFEYFSETQRNKGNFPGRFSGRQFSNSRSEMNVSTLELGDSALYLCASRQDANYGYTFGSGTRLTVV.

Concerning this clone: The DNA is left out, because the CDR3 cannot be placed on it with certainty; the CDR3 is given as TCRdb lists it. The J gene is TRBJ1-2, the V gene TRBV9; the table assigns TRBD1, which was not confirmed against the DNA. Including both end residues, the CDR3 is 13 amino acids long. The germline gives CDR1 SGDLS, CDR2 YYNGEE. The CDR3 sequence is CASSVGTGASNTF.

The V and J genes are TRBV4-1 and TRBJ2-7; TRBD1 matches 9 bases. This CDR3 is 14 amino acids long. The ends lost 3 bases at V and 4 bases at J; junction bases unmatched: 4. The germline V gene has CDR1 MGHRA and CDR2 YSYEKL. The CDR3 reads CASSHPGTGYEQYF. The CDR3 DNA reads TGCGCCAGCAGCCACCCCGGGACAGGGTACGAGCAGTACTTC.

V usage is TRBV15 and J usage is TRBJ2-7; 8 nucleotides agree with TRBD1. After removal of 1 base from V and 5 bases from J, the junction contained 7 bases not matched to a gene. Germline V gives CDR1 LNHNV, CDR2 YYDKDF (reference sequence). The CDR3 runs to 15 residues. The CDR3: CATSRGTGPGNEQYF. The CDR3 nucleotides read TGTGCCACCAGCAGAGGGACAGGGCCTGGAAACGAGCAGTACTTC.

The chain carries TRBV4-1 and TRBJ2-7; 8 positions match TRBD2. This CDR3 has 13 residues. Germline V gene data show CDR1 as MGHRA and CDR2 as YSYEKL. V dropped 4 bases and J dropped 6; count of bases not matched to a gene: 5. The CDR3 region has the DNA TGCGCCAGCAGCCCCGGGACTAGGGGCGAGCAGTACTTC. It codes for CASSPGTRGEQYF.

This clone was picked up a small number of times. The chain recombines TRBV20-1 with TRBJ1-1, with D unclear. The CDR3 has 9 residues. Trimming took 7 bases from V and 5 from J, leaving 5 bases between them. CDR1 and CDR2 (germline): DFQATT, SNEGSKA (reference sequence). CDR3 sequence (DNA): TGCAGTGGAGGGACTGAAGCTTTCTTT. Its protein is CSGGTEAFF.

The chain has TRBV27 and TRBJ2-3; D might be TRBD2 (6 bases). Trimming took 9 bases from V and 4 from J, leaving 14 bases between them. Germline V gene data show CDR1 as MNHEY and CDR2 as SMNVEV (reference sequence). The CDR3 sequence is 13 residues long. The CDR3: CASMDYGADTQYF. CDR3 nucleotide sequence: TGTGCCAGTATGGACTATGGGGCAGATACGCAGTATTTT.

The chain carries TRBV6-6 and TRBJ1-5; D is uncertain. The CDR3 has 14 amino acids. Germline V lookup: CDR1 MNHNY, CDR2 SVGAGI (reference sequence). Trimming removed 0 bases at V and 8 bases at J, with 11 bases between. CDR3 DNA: TGTGCCAGCAGTTACTCGGGGTCGGGAGAGCCCCAGCATTTT. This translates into CASSYSGSGEPQHF.

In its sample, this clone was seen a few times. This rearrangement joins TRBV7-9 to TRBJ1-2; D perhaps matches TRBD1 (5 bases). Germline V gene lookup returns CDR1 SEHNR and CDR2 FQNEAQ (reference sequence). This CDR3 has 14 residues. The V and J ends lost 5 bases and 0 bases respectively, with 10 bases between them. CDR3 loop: CASSPAGPNYGYTF. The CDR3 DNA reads TGTGCCAGCAGCCCCGCGGGGCCTAACTATGGCTACACCTTC.

The CDR3 loop is CASSQVGQGGNSPLHF. CDR3 in DNA: TGCGCCAGCAGCCAAGTGGGACAGGGAGGTAATTCACCCCTCCACTTT. The rearrangement joins TRBV4-1 to TRBJ1-6, with 9 bases matching TRBD1. In germline, CDR1 is MGHRA, CDR2 YSYEKL. The CDR3 runs to 16 residues. J lost 6 bases, V lost 1 base, and 4 bases had no gene match.

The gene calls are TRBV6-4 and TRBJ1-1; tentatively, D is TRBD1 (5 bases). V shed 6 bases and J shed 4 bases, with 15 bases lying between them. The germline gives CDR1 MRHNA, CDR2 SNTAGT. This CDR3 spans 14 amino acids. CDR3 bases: TGTGCCAGCAGATTAACAGGTGAAAGCACTGAAGCTTTCTTT. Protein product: CASRLTGESTEAFF.

CDR3 in DNA: TGTGCCTGGAGTGTATCAGGGGAGACCCAGTACTTC. It encodes CAWSVSGETQYF. J is TRBJ2-5 and V is TRBV30, with a possible D match to TRBD1 (5 bases). The CDR3 covers 12 residues. Germline-derived CDR1 and CDR2 are GTSNPN and SVGIG (reference sequence). With 0 bases removed from V and 5 bases from J, the gap between germline ends came to 7 bases.

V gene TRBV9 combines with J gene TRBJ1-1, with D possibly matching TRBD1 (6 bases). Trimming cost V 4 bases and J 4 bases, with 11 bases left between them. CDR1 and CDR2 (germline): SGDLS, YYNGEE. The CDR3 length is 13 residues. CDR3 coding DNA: TGTGCCAGCAGCCCAAGGGGGTCCACTGAAGCTTTCTTT. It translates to CASSPRGSTEAFF.

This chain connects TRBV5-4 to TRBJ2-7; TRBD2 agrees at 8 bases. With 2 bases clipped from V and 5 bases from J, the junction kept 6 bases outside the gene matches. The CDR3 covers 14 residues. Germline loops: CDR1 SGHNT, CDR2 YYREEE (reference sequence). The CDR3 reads CASSFAGGAHEQYF. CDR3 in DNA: TGTGCCAGCAGCTTCGCCGGGGGGGCCCACGAGCAGTACTTC.

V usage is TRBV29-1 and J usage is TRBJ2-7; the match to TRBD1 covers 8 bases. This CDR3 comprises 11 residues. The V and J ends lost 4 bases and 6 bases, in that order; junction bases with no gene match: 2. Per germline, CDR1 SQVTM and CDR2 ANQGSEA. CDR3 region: CSVGQGREQYF. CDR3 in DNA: TGCAGCGTTGGACAGGGGCGCGAGCAGTACTTC.

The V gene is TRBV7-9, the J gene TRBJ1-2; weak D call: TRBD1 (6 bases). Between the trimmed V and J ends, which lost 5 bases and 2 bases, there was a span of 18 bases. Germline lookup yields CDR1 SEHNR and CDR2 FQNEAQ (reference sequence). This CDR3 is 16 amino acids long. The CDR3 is CASSHPVKGTNYGYTF. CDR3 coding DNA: TGTGCCAGCAGCCACCCAGTAAAGGGGACAAACTATGGCTACACCTTC.

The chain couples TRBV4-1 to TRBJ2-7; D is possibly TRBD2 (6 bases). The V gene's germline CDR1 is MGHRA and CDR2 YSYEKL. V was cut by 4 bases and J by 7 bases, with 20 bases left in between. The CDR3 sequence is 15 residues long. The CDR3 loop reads CASSPITSSPGEQYF. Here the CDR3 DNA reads TGCGCCAGCAGCCCAATAACTAGCTCTCCGGGTGAGCAGTACTTC.

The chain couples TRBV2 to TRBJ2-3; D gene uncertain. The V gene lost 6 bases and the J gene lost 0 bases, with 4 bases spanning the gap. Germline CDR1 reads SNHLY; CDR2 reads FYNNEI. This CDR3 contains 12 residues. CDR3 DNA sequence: TGTGCCAGCAGCCATAGCACAGATACGCAGTATTTT. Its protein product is CASSHSTDTQYF.

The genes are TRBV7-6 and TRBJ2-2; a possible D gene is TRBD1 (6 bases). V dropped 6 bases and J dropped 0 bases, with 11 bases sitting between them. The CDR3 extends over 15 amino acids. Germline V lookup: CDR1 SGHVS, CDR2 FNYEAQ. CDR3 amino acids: CASSARDTNTGELFF. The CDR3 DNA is TGTGCCAGCAGTGCGAGGGACACGAACACCGGGGAGCTGTTTTTT. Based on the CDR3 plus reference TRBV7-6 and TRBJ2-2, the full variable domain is GAGVSQSPRYKVTKRGQDVALRCDPISGHVSLYWYRQALGQGPEFLTYFNYEAQQDKSGLPNDRFSAERPEGSISTLTIQRTEQRDSAMYRCASSARDTNTGELFFGEGSRLTVL.

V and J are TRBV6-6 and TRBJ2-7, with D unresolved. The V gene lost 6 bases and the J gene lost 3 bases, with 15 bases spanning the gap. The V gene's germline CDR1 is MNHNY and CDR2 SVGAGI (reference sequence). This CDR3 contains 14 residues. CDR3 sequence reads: CASSYGAEYYEQYF. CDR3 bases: TGTGCCAGCAGCTATGGCGCGGAGTACTACGAGCAGTACTTC.

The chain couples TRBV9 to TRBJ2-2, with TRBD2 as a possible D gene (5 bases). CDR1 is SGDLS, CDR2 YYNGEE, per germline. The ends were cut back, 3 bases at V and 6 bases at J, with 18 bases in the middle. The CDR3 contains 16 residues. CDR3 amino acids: CASSGSGMIMAGELFF. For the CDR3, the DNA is TGTGCCAGCAGCGGGTCCGGGATGATAATGGCCGGGGAGCTGTTTTTT.

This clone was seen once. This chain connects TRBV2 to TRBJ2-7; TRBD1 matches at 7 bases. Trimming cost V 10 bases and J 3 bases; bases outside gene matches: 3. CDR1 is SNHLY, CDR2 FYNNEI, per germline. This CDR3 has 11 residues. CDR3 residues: CAIRDSYEQYF. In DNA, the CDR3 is TGTGCCATCCGGGACAGCTACGAGCAGTACTTC.

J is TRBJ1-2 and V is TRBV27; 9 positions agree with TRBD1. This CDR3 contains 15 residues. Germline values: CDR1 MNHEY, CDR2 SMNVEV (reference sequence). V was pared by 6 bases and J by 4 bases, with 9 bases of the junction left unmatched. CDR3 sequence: CASRSRTGASYGYTF. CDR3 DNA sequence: TGTGCCAGCAGATCTAGGACAGGGGCTTCCTATGGCTACACCTTC.

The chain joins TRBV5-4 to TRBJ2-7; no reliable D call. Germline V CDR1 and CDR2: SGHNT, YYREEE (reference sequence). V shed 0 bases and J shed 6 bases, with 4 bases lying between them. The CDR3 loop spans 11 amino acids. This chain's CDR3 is CASSLASEQYF. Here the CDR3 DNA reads TGTGCCAGCAGCTTGGCTAGCGAGCAGTACTTC.

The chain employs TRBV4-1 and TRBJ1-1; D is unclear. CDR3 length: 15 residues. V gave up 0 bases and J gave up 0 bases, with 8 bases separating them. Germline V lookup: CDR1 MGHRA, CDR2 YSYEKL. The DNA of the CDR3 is TGCGCCAGCAGCCAAGAGAGTGCCATGAACACTGAAGCTTTCTTT. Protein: CASSQESAMNTEAFF.

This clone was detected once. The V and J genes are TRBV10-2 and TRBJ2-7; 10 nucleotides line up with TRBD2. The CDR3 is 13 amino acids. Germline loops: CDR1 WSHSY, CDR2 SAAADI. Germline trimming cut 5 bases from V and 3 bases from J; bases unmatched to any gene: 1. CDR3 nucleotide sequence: TGCGCCAGCAGTTCTAGCGGGGGCTACGAGCAGTACTTC. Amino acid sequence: CASSSSGGYEQYF.

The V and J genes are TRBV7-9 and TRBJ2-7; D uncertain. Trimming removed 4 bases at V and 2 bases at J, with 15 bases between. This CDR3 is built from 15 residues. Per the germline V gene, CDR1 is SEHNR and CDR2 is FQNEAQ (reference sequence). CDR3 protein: CASSSPVVGTYEQYF. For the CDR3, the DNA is TGTGCCAGCAGCTCCCCCGTGGTGGGCACCTACGAGCAGTACTTC.

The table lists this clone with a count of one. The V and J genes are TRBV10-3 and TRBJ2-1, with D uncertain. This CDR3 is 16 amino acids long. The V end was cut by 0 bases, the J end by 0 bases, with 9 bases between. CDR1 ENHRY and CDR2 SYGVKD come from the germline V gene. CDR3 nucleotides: TGTGCCATCAGTGAGTCGCACTTCAACTCCTACAATGAGCAGTTCTTC. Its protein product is CAISESHFNSYNEQFF.

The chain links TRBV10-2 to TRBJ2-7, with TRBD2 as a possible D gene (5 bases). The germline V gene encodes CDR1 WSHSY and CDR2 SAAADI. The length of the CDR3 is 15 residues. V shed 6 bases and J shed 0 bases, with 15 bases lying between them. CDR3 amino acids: CASSPEGSSSYEQYF. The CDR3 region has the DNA TGCGCCAGCAGCCCTGAGGGCAGTAGCTCCTACGAGCAGTACTTC.

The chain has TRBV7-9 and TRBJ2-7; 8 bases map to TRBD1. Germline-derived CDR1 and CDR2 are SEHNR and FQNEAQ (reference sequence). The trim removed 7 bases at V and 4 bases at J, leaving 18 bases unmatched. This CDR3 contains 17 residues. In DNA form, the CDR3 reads TGTGCCAGCACCCCAACCTCCGTCGACAGGGGTTGGTACGAGCAGTACTTC. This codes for CASTPTSVDRGWYEQYF.